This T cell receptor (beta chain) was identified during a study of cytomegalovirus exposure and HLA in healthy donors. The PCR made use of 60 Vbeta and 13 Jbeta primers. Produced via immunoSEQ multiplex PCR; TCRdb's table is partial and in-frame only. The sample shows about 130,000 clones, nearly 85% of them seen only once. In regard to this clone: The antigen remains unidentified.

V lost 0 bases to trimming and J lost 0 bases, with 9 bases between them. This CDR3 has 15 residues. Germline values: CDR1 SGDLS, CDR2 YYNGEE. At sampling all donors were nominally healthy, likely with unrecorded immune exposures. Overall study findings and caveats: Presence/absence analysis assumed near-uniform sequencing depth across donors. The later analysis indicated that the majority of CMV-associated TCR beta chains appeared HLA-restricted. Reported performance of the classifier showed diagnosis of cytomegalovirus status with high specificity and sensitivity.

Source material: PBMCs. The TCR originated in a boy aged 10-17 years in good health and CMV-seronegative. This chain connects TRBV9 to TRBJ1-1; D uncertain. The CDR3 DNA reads TGTGCCAGCAGCGTAGGTCCAGGAATGAACACTGAAGCTTTCTTT. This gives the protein CASSVGPGMNTEAFF.